The 30 T cell receptor beta chains given below trace back to one sample, sequenced in a study of cytomegalovirus exposure and HLA in healthy donors. Use of 60 Vbeta and 13 Jbeta primers characterized the PCR. TCRdb's table, derived via immunoSEQ multiplex PCR, lists solely in-frame clones and lacks some. In total, the table holds approximately 110,000 clones. Input material: PBMCs. The receptors stem from a man aged 18 to 29 in good health and CMV-seronegative.

The gene calls are TRBV7-2 and TRBJ2-1; D gene uncertain. The V end lost 5 bases, the J end lost 6 bases, and 8 bases lay between the germline ends. Germline loops: CDR1 SGHTA, CDR2 FQGNSA. The CDR3 is 12 residues long. CDR3 bases: TGTGCCAGCAGCCTAACTCGCAATGAGCAGTTCTTC. Residues: CASSLTRNEQFF.

The chain couples TRBV6-5 to TRBJ1-1, with 9 nucleotides matching TRBD1. The CDR3 contains 15 residues. CDR1 is MNHEY, CDR2 SVGAGI, per germline. V shed 4 bases, J shed 6 bases, and the junction held 9 bases outside the gene matches. Here the CDR3 DNA reads TGTGCCAGCAGTTTATACAGGGGGCGTTCCCCTGAAGCTTTCTTT. Its translation: CASSLYRGRSPEAFF.

CDR3: CASSLDRTPNYGYTF. CDR3 in DNA: TGCGCCAGCAGCCTGGACAGGACCCCCAACTATGGCTACACCTTC. The chain employs TRBV5-1 and TRBJ1-2, with TRBD1 matching over 7 bases. CDR1 is SGHRS, CDR2 YFSETQ, per germline. V trimming: 4 bases; J trimming: 2 bases; junction bases outside the gene matches: 8. The CDR3 covers 15 residues.

The rearrangement joins TRBV28 to TRBJ2-5; a possible D gene is TRBD2 (6 bases). Between the trimmed V and J ends, which lost 6 bases and 5 bases, there was a span of 10 bases. CDR1 MDHEN and CDR2 SYDVKM come from the germline V gene. The CDR3 loop spans 12 amino acids. The CDR3 region has the DNA TGTGCCAGCAGCGGGGGTTCGGAGACCCAGTACTTC. It yields the protein CASSGGSETQYF.

The chain carries TRBV2 and TRBJ1-1, with D possibly TRBD1 on 5 matching bases. Germline CDR1 and CDR2: SNHLY and FYNNEI. The germline V and J ends were trimmed by 6 bases and 1 base, with 24 bases remaining between them. This CDR3 has 18 amino acids. CDR3: CASRKGQAWVRKNTEAFF. The CDR3 DNA sequence: TGTGCCAGCAGGAAGGGGCAGGCGTGGGTCCGGAAGAACACTGAAGCTTTCTTT. Using reference TRBV2 and TRBJ1-1 for the parts outside the CDR3, the full variable domain is EPEVTQTPSHQVTQMGQEVILRCVPISNHLYFYWYRQILGQKVEFLVSFYNNEISEKSEIFDDQFSVERPDGSNFTLKIRSTKLEDSAMYFCASRKGQAWVRKNTEAFFGQGTRLTVV.

This chain links TRBV6-1 with TRBJ2-5, with a weak D call TRBD2 (5 bases). Deletions cut 4 bases from V and 8 bases from J, with 14 bases between. Looked up from germline, CDR1 is MNHNS and CDR2 is SASEGT. The CDR3 loop spans 13 amino acids. The CDR3 loop reads CASSARGPVTQYF. The CDR3 DNA is TGTGCCAGCAGTGCCCGGGGTCCAGTAACCCAGTACTTC.

V gene TRBV11-2 combines with J gene TRBJ2-7, with 12 bases matching TRBD2. The junction had 12 bases not matched to a gene; V was cut back by 1 base and J by 5 bases. CDR1 SGHAT and CDR2 FQNNGV come from the germline V gene. The CDR3 is 18 amino acids. CDR3 region: CASSLGWGRTSGTNEQYF. The CDR3 coding sequence is TGTGCCAGCAGCTTAGGTTGGGGGAGGACTAGCGGGACAAACGAGCAGTACTTC.

Comments on this clone: Its ends do not fully match the called genes, so a read error is possible. The chain recombines TRBV5-1 with TRBJ2-1; D is perhaps TRBD2 (5 bases). Germline CDR1 SGHRS, CDR2 YFSETQ. The CDR3 spans 14 residues. This CDR3 is CASSSEDSYNEQFF. The CDR3 DNA is TGCGCCAGCAGCTCCGAGGACTCCTACAATGAGCAATTCTTC.

The chain is built from TRBV21-1 and TRBJ1-5; TRBD1 reflects the table's D call only, with no check against the DNA. TRBV21-1 corresponds to a pseudogene. The CDR3 spans 12 residues. As DNA, the CDR3 is TGCTTCCGGGACAGCCTAAATCAGCCCCAGCATTTT. This gives the protein CFRDSLNQPQHF.

The rearrangement joins TRBV7-2 to TRBJ1-5; the D gene is possibly TRBD1 (5 bases). The CDR3 has 15 amino acids. CDR1 is SGHTA, CDR2 FQGNSA, per germline. Trimming pared 1 base from V and 3 bases from J, leaving 10 bases between. CDR3 in amino acids: CASSLDRYPNQPQHF. The CDR3 DNA is TGTGCCAGCAGCTTAGACAGGTACCCCAATCAGCCCCAGCATTTT.

The chain links TRBV18 to TRBJ2-7, with D uncertain. The V end lost 6 bases, the J end lost 0 bases, and 12 bases lay between the germline ends. Looked up from germline, CDR1 is KGHSH and CDR2 is LQKENI. CDR3 length: 14 amino acids. CDR3 nucleotide sequence: TGTGCCAGCTCGCCCTCCTATTCCTCCTACGAGCAGTACTTC. It encodes CASSPSYSSYEQYF.

This chain uses TRBV19 with TRBJ2-3, with D uncertain. The CDR3 is made up of 14 amino acids. V was pared by 4 bases and J by 2 bases, with 10 bases between. Germline V gene lookup returns CDR1 LNHDA and CDR2 SQIVND (reference sequence). The CDR3 region is CASSRAALTDTQYF. CDR3 nucleotides: TGTGCCAGTAGTAGGGCAGCACTCACAGATACGCAGTATTTT. Using reference TRBV19 and TRBJ2-3 for the parts outside the CDR3, the full variable domain is DGGITQSPKYLFRKEGQNVTLSCEQNLNHDAMYWYRQDPGQGLRLIYYSQIVNDFQKGDIAEGYSVSREKKESFPLTVTSAQKNPTAFYLCASSRAALTDTQYFGPGTRLTVL.

This chain uses TRBV7-6 with TRBJ2-5; the match to TRBD2 covers 16 bases. CDR1 is SGHVS and CDR2 is FNYEAQ in the germline V gene. This CDR3 spans 17 amino acids. Trimming at V came to 5 bases and at J to 0 bases, leaving 3 bases not matched to a gene. In nucleotides, the CDR3 is TGTGCCAGCAGCCAGGGACTAGCGGGGGGGCACCAAGAGACCCAGTACTTC. Its protein product is CASSQGLAGGHQETQYF.

V is TRBV27 and J is TRBJ2-3; 8 bases are a match to TRBD2. Germline assignment: CDR1 MNHEY and CDR2 SMNVEV (reference sequence). CDR3 size: 17 residues. V lost 8 bases and J lost 6; bases outside the gene matches: 19. The CDR3 protein is CASGPSGFSGVPDTQYF. CDR3 sequence (DNA): TGTGCCAGCGGACCTTCGGGGTTTAGCGGGGTCCCCGATACGCAGTATTTT.

Comments on this clone: The same CDR3 arises from other DNA sequences in this sample as well. The V gene is TRBV19, the J gene TRBJ1-5, with D perhaps TRBD1 (5 bases). The germline CDR1 and CDR2 sequences are LNHDA and SQIVND (reference sequence). Trimming took 6 bases from V and 3 from J, leaving 9 bases between them. CDR3 length: 13 amino acids. The CDR3 spells CASRTGPNQPQHF. The CDR3 DNA reads as TGTGCCAGTAGAACAGGTCCCAATCAGCCCCAGCATTTT.

The V and J genes are TRBV19 and TRBJ1-2; D may be TRBD1 (6 bases). Germline V gives CDR1 LNHDA, CDR2 SQIVND (reference sequence). Trimming left V 9 bases short and J 2 bases short, with 10 bases between. The CDR3 runs 12 residues. In DNA form, the CDR3 reads TGTGCCAGCCTTGGGGGCAACTATGGCTACACCTTC. Its protein product is CASLGGNYGYTF. The whole variable domain, filled in from reference TRBV19 and TRBJ1-2, reads DGGITQSPKYLFRKEGQNVTLSCEQNLNHDAMYWYRQDPGQGLRLIYYSQIVNDFQKGDIAEGYSVSREKKESFPLTVTSAQKNPTAFYLCASLGGNYGYTFGSGTRLTVV.

The chain carries TRBV27 and TRBJ1-6; TRBD1 might be the D (5 bases). V lost 2 bases and J 9 bases, leaving 5 bases between the germline ends. CDR3 length: 12 residues. Looked up from germline, CDR1 is MNHEY and CDR2 is SMNVEV (reference sequence). CDR3 protein: CASSLRGSPLHF. For the CDR3, the DNA is TGTGCCAGCAGTTTAAGGGGTTCACCCCTCCACTTT.

The V and J genes are TRBV4-1 and TRBJ2-7, with D perhaps matching TRBD2 (5 bases). Trimming shortened V by 7 bases and J by 0 bases, and 13 bases separated the two germline ends. Germline assignment: CDR1 MGHRA and CDR2 YSYEKL. The CDR3 has 14 residues. CDR3 sequence (DNA): TGCGCCAGCACACAGTCTGGGAGCTCCTACGAGCAGTACTTC. It codes for CASTQSGSSYEQYF.

The genes are TRBV5-1 and TRBJ1-1, with a tentative D call TRBD1 (6 bases). V was shortened by 4 bases and J by 3 bases, with 19 bases between the two germline ends. There are 16 residues in the CDR3. The germline CDR1 and CDR2 sequences are SGHRS and YFSETQ. The CDR3 nucleotides are TGCGCCAGCAGCCCCATTGGACAGCGTGGTGACACTGAAGCTTTCTTT. Protein: CASSPIGQRGDTEAFF. Full variable domain (remainder filled in from reference TRBV5-1 and TRBJ1-1): KAGVTQTPRYLIKTRGQQVTLSCSPISGHRSVSWYQQTPGQGLQFLFEYFSETQRNKGNFPGRFSGRQFSNSRSEMNVSTLELGDSALYLCASSPIGQRGDTEAFFGQGTRLTVV.

This rearrangement joins TRBV6-5 to TRBJ2-7; 7 bases agree with TRBD2. V lost 2 bases to trimming and J lost 3 bases; unmatched junction nucleotides: 1. The CDR3 has 13 amino acids. The germline CDR1 and CDR2 sequences are MNHEY and SVGAGI. The CDR3 loop is CASSYREGYEQYF. DNA for the CDR3: TGTGCCAGCAGTTACAGGGAGGGCTACGAGCAGTACTTC.

The rearrangement uses TRBV5-5 and TRBJ2-3; D ambiguous. The ends were cut back, 10 bases at V and 4 bases at J, with 13 bases in the middle. The CDR3 is made up of 12 amino acids. From germline, CDR1 is SGHKS and CDR2 YYEKEE (reference sequence). Here the CDR3 reads CASAYAADTQYF. For the CDR3, the DNA is TGTGCCTCGGCATATGCGGCAGATACGCAGTATTTT.

V gene TRBV6-5 combines with J gene TRBJ2-1; 9 nucleotides align to TRBD2. The trim removed 7 bases at V and 10 bases at J, leaving 8 bases unmatched. The CDR3 covers 13 residues. Germline CDR1 is MNHEY and CDR2 is SVGAGI. The CDR3 nucleotides read TGTGCCAGCACCAGGGTGAGCGGGAGGGAGCAGTTCTTC. It is translated as CASTRVSGREQFF.

This chain connects TRBV9 to TRBJ2-7; 7 bases match TRBD1. The CDR3 is 16 residues long. Unmatched junction bases numbered 13, after V lost 3 bases and J lost 4 bases. CDR1 and CDR2 from the germline V gene are SGDLS and YYNGEE. Here the CDR3 reads CASSARLGTAFYEQYF. The CDR3 region has the DNA TGTGCCAGCAGCGCCCGACTCGGGACAGCCTTTTACGAGCAGTACTTC.

The chain uses TRBV2 and TRBJ2-2; maybe TRBD2 (6 bases). The CDR3 sequence is 18 residues long. Trimming took off 2 bases at V and 1 base at J, with 17 bases between the two ends. From germline, CDR1 is SNHLY and CDR2 FYNNEI. The CDR3 reads CASSERRRGEGNTGELFF. In DNA form, the CDR3 reads TGTGCCAGCAGTGAACGGCGGAGGGGAGAGGGGAACACCGGGGAGCTGTTTTTT.

The CDR3 DNA sequence: TGTGCCAGCAGCTTCGGGGGGAATCGTGGCTACACCTTC. Translating it yields CASSFGGNRGYTF. The chain uses TRBV5-8 and TRBJ1-2; a weak D match, TRBD1 (5 bases). V lost 2 bases and J lost 7, with 12 bases in between. Germline V gene sequence: CDR1 SGHTS, CDR2 YDEGEE. The CDR3 loop spans 13 amino acids.

The CDR3 protein is CASSLLTPGLAGGLGDTQYF. DNA for the CDR3: TGCGCCAGCAGTTTACTAACCCCGGGACTAGCGGGGGGGCTGGGAGATACGCAGTATTTT. This chain joins TRBV5-1 and TRBJ2-3, with TRBD2 matching over 16 bases. Germline V gene lookup returns CDR1 SGHRS and CDR2 YFSETQ. V was pared by 5 bases and J by 5 bases, with 17 bases of the junction left unmatched. The CDR3 consists of 20 residues. Using reference TRBV5-1 and TRBJ2-3 for the parts outside the CDR3, the full variable domain is KAGVTQTPRYLIKTRGQQVTLSCSPISGHRSVSWYQQTPGQGLQFLFEYFSETQRNKGNFPGRFSGRQFSNSRSEMNVSTLELGDSALYLCASSLLTPGLAGGLGDTQYFGPGTRLTVL.

This sequence joins TRBV28 and TRBJ1-2; D gene unclear. The CDR3 loop spans 14 amino acids. Germline-derived CDR1 and CDR2 are MDHEN and SYDVKM. V was shortened by 3 bases and J by 1 base, with 9 bases between the two germline ends. CDR3 sequence reads: CASSFPGYNYGYTF. The CDR3 DNA follows: TGTGCCAGCAGTTTCCCGGGGTATAACTATGGCTACACCTTC.

The genes are TRBV18 and TRBJ2-2, with 9 bases aligning to TRBD1. This CDR3 region has 16 residues. V was clipped by 3 bases and J by 5 bases; unmatched bases: 7. Germline-derived CDR1 and CDR2 are KGHSH and LQKENI. The chain's CDR3 is CASSPLGQGETGELFF. The CDR3 DNA is TGTGCCAGCTCACCCCTGGGACAGGGTGAGACCGGGGAGCTGTTTTTT.

This rearrangement joins TRBV14 to TRBJ2-7; 9 nucleotides line up with TRBD1. The germline gives CDR1 SGHDN, CDR2 FVKESK. The CDR3 has 18 amino acids. J lost 3 bases, V lost 5 bases, and 17 bases had no gene match. This CDR3 is CASSKGTGRGAQVYEQYF. The CDR3 coding sequence is TGTGCCAGCAGCAAGGGGACAGGGCGCGGGGCTCAAGTCTACGAGCAGTACTTC.

CDR3 bases: TGTGCCAGTCACGAGGTGGCAGGGGGTCTTCACGAGCAGTACTTC. Residues: CASHEVAGGLHEQYF. The rearrangement links TRBV19 to TRBJ2-7; TRBD1 agrees at 7 bases. Germline loops: CDR1 LNHDA, CDR2 SQIVND (reference sequence). This CDR3 is built from 15 residues. V dropped 8 bases and J dropped 5; count of bases not matched to a gene: 15.